This T cell receptor beta chain was recovered during a study of early T cells in non-severe SARS-CoV-2 infection. The wider study: Unsorted whole blood bulk RNA was sequenced, with unpaired chains.

Researchers attached unique molecular identifiers to individual cDNA molecules. MiXCR was run by TCRdb on the 5' RACE reads, yielding one entry per CDR3 protein. Of around 50,000 distinct CDR3 sequences listed, about 4.2% are singletons. This CDR3 is 14 amino acids long. From germline, CDR1 is SEHNR and CDR2 FQNEAQ (reference sequence). Trimming removed 2 bases from V and 1 base from J, with 6 bases in between. This clonotype was detected a few times. The sample consisted of whole blood. The sequence was obtained from an adult who was a healthcare worker with PCR-confirmed SARS-CoV-2 infection or an uninfected control (not recorded which). This chain connects TRBV7-9 to TRBJ1-5; D remains ambiguous. The CDR3 coding sequence is TGTGCCAGCAGCTTAATGGGGAGCAATCAGCCCCAGCATTTT. Translation: CASSLMGSNQPQHF. The full variable domain, with the rest looked up from reference TRBV7-9 and TRBJ1-5, is DTGVSQNPRHKITKRGQNVTFRCDPISEHNRLYWYRQTLGQGPEFLTYFQNEAQLEKSRLLSDRFSAERPKGSFSTLEIQRTEQGDSAMYLCASSLMGSNQPQHFGDGTRLSIL.